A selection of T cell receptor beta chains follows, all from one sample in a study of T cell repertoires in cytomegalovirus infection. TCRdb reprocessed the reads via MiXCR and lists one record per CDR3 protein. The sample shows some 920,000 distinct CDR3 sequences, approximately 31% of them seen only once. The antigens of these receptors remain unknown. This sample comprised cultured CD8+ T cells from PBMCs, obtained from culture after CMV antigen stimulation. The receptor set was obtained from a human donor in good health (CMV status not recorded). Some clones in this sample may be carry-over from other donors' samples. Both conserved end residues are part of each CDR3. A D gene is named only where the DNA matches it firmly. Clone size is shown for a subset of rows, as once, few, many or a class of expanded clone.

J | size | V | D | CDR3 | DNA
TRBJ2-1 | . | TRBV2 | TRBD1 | CASPLQGGSYNEQFF | TGTGCCAGTCCTCTACAGGGGGGCTCCTACAATGAGCAGTTCTTC
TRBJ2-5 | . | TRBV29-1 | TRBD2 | CSARGGQETQYF | TGCAGCGCCCGGGGGGGGCAAGAGACCCAGTACTTC
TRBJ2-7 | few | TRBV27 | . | CASSLRGTGYYEQYF | TGTGCCAGCAGTTTAAGGGGTACAGGGTACTACGAGCAGTACTTC
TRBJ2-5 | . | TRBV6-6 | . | CASSYVEGPQETQYF | TGTGCCAGCAGTTACGTGGAGGGCCCCCAAGAGACCCAGTACTTC
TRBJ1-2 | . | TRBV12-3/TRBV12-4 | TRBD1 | CASSWTGPGGYTF | TGTGCCAGCAGTTGGACAGGCCCTGGAGGCTACACCTTC
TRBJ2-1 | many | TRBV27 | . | CASSGRGAYNEQFF | TGTGCCAGCAGTGGGAGGGGGGCGTACAATGAGCAGTTCTTC
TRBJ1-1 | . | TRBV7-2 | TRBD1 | CASSPDRGWTEAFF | TGTGCCAGCAGCCCCGACAGGGGTTGGACTGAAGCTTTCTTT
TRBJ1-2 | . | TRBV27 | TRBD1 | CASSSRQGNYGYTF | TGTGCCAGCAGTTCCCGACAGGGAAACTATGGCTACACCTTC
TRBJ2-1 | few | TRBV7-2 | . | CASSLGPGAIF | TGTGCCAGCAGCTTAGGGCCGGGAGCCATCTTC
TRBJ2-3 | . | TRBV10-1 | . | CASSETMGADTQYF | TGCGCCAGCAGTGAAACGATGGGGGCAGATACGCAGTATTTT